The clone carrying this T cell receptor (beta chain) was found a few times. The antigen is unknown. The data were obtained in a study of T cells in Graves' hyperthyroidism and ophthalmopathy. Study-wide findings and caveats: Most thyroid clonotypes expanded above 0.001 appeared in blood too.

Trimming took 3 bases from V and 4 from J; bases not matched to a gene: 10. This CDR3 has 16 amino acids. Germline V gene data show CDR1 as MDHEN and CDR2 as SYDVKM. Researchers took RNA transcripts and amplified the TCR beta CDR3 regions from them. Primed by the HTBI set, a first-round RT-PCR was run on the TCR CDR3. TCRdb re-called the multiplex PCR reads with MiXCR, one entry per CDR3 protein. In the table there are some 720,000 distinct CDR3 sequences, 16% of which are singletons. The sequence came from a young man with Graves' hyperthyroidism. The sequenced sample was blood. The chain couples TRBV28 to TRBJ2-3; 7 positions agree with TRBD2. Here the CDR3 DNA reads TGTGCCAGCAGTTTGCCTAGCGGTCCCTCTCCAGATACGCAGTATTTT. This encodes CASSLPSGPSPDTQYF.